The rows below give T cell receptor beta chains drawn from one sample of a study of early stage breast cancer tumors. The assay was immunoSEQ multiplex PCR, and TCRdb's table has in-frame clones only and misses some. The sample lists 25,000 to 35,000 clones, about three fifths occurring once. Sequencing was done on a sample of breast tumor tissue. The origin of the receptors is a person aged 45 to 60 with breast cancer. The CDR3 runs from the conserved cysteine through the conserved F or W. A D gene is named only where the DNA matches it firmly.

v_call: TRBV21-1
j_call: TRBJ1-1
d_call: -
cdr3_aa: CASSKVKMNTEAFF

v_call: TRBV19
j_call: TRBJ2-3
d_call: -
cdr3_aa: CASSMVVTDTQYF

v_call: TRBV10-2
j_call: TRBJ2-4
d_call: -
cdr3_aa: CASSGSTKNIQYF

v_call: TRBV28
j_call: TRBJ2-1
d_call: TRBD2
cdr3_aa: CASSLGLAGEGDNNEQFF

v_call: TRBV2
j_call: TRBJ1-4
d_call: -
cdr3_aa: CASSYGTPGPGEKLFF

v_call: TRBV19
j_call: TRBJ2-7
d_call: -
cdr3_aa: CASSSSAFYEQYF

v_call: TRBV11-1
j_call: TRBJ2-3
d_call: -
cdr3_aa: CASSLWGGPQDTQYF

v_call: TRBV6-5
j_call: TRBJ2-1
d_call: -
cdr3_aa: CASSTRDTRYNEQFF

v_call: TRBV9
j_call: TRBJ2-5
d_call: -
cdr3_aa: CASSVGEETQYF

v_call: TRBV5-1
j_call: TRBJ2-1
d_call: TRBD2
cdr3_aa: CASSQGLAGGNEQFF

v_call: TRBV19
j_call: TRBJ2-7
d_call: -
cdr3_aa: CASTAGGLGEQYF

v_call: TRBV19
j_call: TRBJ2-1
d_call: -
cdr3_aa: CASTRGTTPNEQFF

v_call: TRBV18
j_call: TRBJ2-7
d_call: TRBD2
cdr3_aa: CASSPVDLAGFNSYEQYF

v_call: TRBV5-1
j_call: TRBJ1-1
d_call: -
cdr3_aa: CASSLLGRWDTEAFF

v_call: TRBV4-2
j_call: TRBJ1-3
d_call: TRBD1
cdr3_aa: CASTPGGQGSGNTIYF

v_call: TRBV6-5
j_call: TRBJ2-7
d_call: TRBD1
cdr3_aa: CASSSVGQGIYEQYF

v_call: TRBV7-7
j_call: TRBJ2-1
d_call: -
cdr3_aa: CASSLEFGVEQFF

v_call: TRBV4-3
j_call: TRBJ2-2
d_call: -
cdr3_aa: CASSQETRENTGELFF

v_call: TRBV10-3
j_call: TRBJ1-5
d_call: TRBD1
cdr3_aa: CAISPGTGDQPQHF

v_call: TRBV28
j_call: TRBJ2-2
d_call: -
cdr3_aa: CASSLEGWDTGELFF

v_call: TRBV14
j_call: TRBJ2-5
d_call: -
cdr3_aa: CASSQDSSGLGERDTQYF

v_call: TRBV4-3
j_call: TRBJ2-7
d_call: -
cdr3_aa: CASSQDYGGSTYEQYF

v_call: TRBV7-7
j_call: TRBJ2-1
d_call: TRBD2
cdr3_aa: CASSLFEASGRENNEQFF

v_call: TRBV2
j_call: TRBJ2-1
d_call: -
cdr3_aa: CASSRGLAGRSEQFF

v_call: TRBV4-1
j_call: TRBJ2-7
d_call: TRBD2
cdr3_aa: CASSQAPSGSPYEQYF

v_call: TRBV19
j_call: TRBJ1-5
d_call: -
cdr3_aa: CASSLQGPNQPQHF

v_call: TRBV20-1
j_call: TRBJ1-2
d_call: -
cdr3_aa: CSASGDYGYTF

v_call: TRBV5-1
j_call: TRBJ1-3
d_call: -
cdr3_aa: CASSKASSGNTIYF

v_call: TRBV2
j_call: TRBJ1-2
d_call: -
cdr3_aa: CASSEAQRPYGYTF

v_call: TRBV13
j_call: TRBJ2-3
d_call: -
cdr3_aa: CASSYNRDTQYF

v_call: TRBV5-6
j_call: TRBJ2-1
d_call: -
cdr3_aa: CASSLLGMNNEQFF

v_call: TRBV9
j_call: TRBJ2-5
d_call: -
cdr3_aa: CASSARDGRGETQYF

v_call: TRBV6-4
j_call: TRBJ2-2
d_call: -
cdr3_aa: CASTGTPGTGELFF

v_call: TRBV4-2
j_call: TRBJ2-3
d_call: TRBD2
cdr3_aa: CASSQDLQREWDTQYF

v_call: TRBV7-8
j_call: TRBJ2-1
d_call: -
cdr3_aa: CASRQSSYNEQFF

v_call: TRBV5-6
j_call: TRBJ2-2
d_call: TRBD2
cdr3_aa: CASSLSWGGDTGELFF

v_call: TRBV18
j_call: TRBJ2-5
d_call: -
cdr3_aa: CASSPFLEGQETQYF

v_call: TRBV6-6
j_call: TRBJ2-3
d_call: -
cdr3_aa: CASSYGSSTDTQYF

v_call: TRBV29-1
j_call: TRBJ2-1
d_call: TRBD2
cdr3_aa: CSAEGTSGSLNEQFF

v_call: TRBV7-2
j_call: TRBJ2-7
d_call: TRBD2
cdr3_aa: CASSRTSGVRSYEQYF

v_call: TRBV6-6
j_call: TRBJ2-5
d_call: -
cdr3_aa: CASSYSGGAEETQYF

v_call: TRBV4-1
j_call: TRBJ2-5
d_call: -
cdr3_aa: CASSQNPGTSEGTQYF

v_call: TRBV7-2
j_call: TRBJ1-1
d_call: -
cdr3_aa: CASSLGFRGGAKESEAFF

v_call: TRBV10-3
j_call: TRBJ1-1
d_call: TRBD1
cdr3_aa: CAISVAPGGSITEAFF

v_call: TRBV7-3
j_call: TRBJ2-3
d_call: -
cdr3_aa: CASSLRPGRDTQYF

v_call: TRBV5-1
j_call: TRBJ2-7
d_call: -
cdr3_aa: CASSSHVGEQYF

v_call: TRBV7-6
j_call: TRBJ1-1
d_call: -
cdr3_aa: CASSLGRNTEAFF

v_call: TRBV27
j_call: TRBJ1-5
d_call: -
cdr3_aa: CASSFGRGGNQPQHF

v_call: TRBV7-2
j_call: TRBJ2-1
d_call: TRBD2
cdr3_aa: CASSTGLAGVREQFF

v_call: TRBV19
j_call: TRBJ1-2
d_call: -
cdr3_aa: CASSKIVGTNYGYTF

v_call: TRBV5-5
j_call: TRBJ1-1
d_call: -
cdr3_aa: CASSLGTGTKAFF

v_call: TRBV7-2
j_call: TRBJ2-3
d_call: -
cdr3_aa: CASSLPAGRGDTQYF

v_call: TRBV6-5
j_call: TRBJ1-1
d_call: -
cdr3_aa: CASSYSTDSVAFF